This T cell receptor (beta chain) derives from a study of CD8 T cells in ankylosing spondylitis. Study-wide results and limits: Disease-linked clones proved CD8+ and comparatively uncommon in peripheral blood. Disease-linked clones reportedly showed significant enrichment in matched ankylosing spondylitis synovial fluid.

This clonotype has at least ten counts. What it binds is unknown. The authors made TCR beta libraries by quantitative 5'-RACE with molecular barcodes. TCRdb ran MiXCR on the 5' RACE reads and lists one entry per CDR3 protein. The sample has 130,000 or so distinct CDR3 sequences, 6% to 8.5% seen once. The CDR3 has 13 amino acids. V gave up 0 bases and J gave up 8 bases, with 11 bases separating them. CDR1 and CDR2 from the germline V gene are LNHNV and YYDKDF (reference sequence). V usage is TRBV15 and J usage is TRBJ2-7; D gene unclear. The specimen was blood, either unsorted or a sorted T cell fraction (not recorded which). The TCR was taken from a male donor with ankylosing spondylitis or in good health (not recorded which). The CDR3, as DNA: TGTGCCACCAGCAGAGATCCGATTTTTCAGCAGTACTTC. Protein sequence: CATSRDPIFQQYF.